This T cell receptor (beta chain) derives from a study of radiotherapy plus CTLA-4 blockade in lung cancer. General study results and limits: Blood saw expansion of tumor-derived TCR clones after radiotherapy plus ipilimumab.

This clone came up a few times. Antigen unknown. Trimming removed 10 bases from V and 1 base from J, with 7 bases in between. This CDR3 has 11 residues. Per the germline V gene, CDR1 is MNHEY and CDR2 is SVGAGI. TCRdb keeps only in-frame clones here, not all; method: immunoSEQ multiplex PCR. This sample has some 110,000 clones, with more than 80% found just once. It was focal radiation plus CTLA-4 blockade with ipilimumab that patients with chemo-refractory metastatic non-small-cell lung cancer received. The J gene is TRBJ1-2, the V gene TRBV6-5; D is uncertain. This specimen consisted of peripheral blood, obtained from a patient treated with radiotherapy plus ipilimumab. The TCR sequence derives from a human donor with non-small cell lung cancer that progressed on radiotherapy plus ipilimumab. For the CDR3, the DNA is TGTGCCACCTATAGTAACTATGGCTACACCTTC. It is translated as CATYSNYGYTF.